Sequencing of this TCR beta chain was carried out in a study of Graves' ophthalmopathy and Graves' hyperthyroidism. Comments on this clonotype: Its matching antigen is unknown.

Study-level findings and limits: Separation of ophthalmopathy from stable hyperthyroidism was achieved by a 13-signature model, at around 89% sensitivity and roughly 81% specificity.

This CDR3 comprises 14 residues. CDR1 is MNHEY and CDR2 is SMNVEV in the germline V gene (reference sequence). Trimming cost V 5 bases and J 3 bases; bases outside gene matches: 6. RNA transcripts provided the template for amplifying TCR beta CDR3 regions. Second-round multiplex PCR followed a first-round RT-PCR using HTBI primers. TCRdb passed the multiplex PCR reads through MiXCR, listing each CDR3 protein once. The sample records 400,000 to 450,000 distinct CDR3 sequences, under 25% being singletons. The chain recombines TRBV27 with TRBJ1-2, with TRBD1 matching 7 bases. The TCR comes from a woman aged 18-35 years with stable Graves' hyperthyroidism. Sample: peripheral blood. The CDR3 is CASSARTGYYGYTF. The CDR3 DNA sequence: TGTGCCAGCAGTGCGCGGACAGGCTACTATGGCTACACCTTC.